The rows below give T cell receptor beta chains drawn from one sample of a study of T cell changes during pregnancy in multiple sclerosis. The repertoire was sequenced with immunoSEQ multiplex PCR; TCRdb's copy has only in-frame clones and lacks some. The table lists roughly 35,000 clones, about 91% of them singletons, with 0.4% to 0.5% in the top ten. The input for sequencing was CD4+ T cells from peripheral blood mononuclear cells, taken after pregnancy. Source of these receptors: a female donor with multiple sclerosis, enrolled in a pregnancy study. Each CDR3 is given with its conserved first and last residue. Each record gives: V gene, J gene, CDR3 length, clone size, D gene, CDR3 DNA, CDR3 protein. A D gene is named only where the DNA matches it firmly. Not every row has a clone size; where given, it reads once, few, many or a size class.

TRBV2	TRBJ2-7	11	few	NA	TGTGCCAGCACAGCGACGTACGAGCAGTACTTC	CASTATYEQYF
TRBV4-2	TRBJ1-1	16	NA	NA	TGTGCCAGCAGCCAAGATTTTAGGGAGGCAAACACTGAAGCTTTCTTT	CASSQDFREANTEAFF
TRBV4-1	TRBJ2-5	17	NA	TRBD2	TGCGCCAGCAGCCAAGTCGGGGGGGGGACGTCAATGGAGACCCAGTACTTC	CASSQVGGGTSMETQYF
TRBV5-4	TRBJ1-3	13	NA	NA	TGTGCCGGTAGGGACATCTCTGGAAACACCATATATTTT	CAGRDISGNTIYF
TRBV7-8	TRBJ1-2	15	NA	TRBD1	TGTGCCAGCAGCCAGACAGGGGGCGTTAACTATGGCTACACCTTC	CASSQTGGVNYGYTF
TRBV5-6	TRBJ2-5	13	NA	NA	TGTGCCAGCACCCAGGCGTTACAAGAGACCCAGTACTTC	CASTQALQETQYF
TRBV19	TRBJ2-1	17	NA	TRBD2	TGTGCCAGTAGTATAGTCCGAACTAGCGGGACCTACAATGAGCAGTTCTTC	CASSIVRTSGTYNEQFF
TRBV19	TRBJ1-2	16	once	TRBD1	TGTGCCAGTAGTACCGGGACAGGGTACGGGACTCAGGGCTACACCTTC	CASSTGTGYGTQGYTF
TRBV9	TRBJ2-7	14	NA	NA	TGTGCCAGCAGCGTACAGGGGTCATCCTACGAGCAGTACTTC	CASSVQGSSYEQYF
TRBV11-2	TRBJ2-1	16	NA	TRBD1	TGTGCCAGCAGCTTAGATTTTGGGACAGGGGGCGAAGAGCAGTTCTTC	CASSLDFGTGGEEQFF
TRBV5-1	TRBJ1-4	13	NA	TRBD1	TGCGCCAGCAGCTTGGGGGACAGGGAGAAACTGTTTTTT	CASSLGDREKLFF
TRBV7-3	TRBJ1-2	14	NA	TRBD1	TGTGCCAGCAGCCCCGGGACAGGGGCATATGGCTACACCTTC	CASSPGTGAYGYTF
TRBV5-1	TRBJ1-2	13	NA	NA	TGCGCCAGCAGCAAGGGGGATGACTATGGCTACACCTTC	CASSKGDDYGYTF
TRBV6-6	TRBJ2-7	12	NA	NA	TGTGCCAGCAGTTACAGGGGATACGAGCAGTACTTC	CASSYRGYEQYF
TRBV5-1	TRBJ2-1	14	once	NA	TGCGCCAGCAGCCCTTCCTACAGTGGAAATGAGCAGTTCTTC	CASSPSYSGNEQFF
TRBV29-1	TRBJ2-1	15	NA	TRBD2	TGCAGCGTGGGTAGACCTAGCGGGGCCTACAATGAGCAGTTCTTC	CSVGRPSGAYNEQFF
TRBV7-2	TRBJ1-2	12	NA	NA	TGTGCCAGCAGCTTAGAAGTCGGGGGCTACACCTTC	CASSLEVGGYTF
TRBV7-8	TRBJ1-3	12	NA	NA	TGTGCCAGCCAGGGTAGTGGAAACACCATATATTTT	CASQGSGNTIYF
TRBV2	TRBJ1-4	16	NA	NA	TGTGCCAGCAGACCCATGAGAGGACAGCTTAATGAAAAACTGTTTTTT	CASRPMRGQLNEKLFF
TRBV5-8	TRBJ1-3	14	few	TRBD1	TGTGCCAGCAGCTCGACAGGGTCTGGAAACACCATATATTTT	CASSSTGSGNTIYF
TRBV5-1	TRBJ2-3	14	NA	NA	TGCGCCAGCAGCTTAGGACAGAACACAGATACGCAGTATTTT	CASSLGQNTDTQYF
TRBV9	TRBJ2-4	13	NA	TRBD1	TGTGCCAGCAGCTTCCGGACAGGGGGACATCAGTACTTC	CASSFRTGGHQYF
TRBV6-5	TRBJ1-5	14	few	NA	TGTGCCAGCAGGGAATTGGAGAGCAATCAGCCCCAGCATTTT	CASRELESNQPQHF
TRBV7-6	TRBJ2-5	14	NA	TRBD1	TGTGCCAGCAGCGCCGCCCGGGACAGGGATACCCAGTACTTC	CASSAARDRDTQYF
TRBV10-2	TRBJ2-1	18	NA	TRBD2	TGCGCCAGCAGTGAGAGGGGGGCACGGGGGGGCTCCTACAATGAGCAGTTCTTC	CASSERGARGGSYNEQFF
TRBV4-1	TRBJ1-5	14	NA	NA	TGCGCCAGCAGCCAAGTTGAGTACAGTCAGCCCCAGCATTTT	CASSQVEYSQPQHF
TRBV28	TRBJ1-6	14	NA	TRBD1	TGTGCCAGCTCTACAGGGGGCCAGAATTCACCCCTCCACTTT	CASSTGGQNSPLHF
TRBV23-1	TRBJ2-1	16	NA	TRBD1	TGCGCCAGCAGTCAAGGGGAAGGACAGGGTTACAATGAGCAGTTCTTC	CASSQGEGQGYNEQFF
TRBV15	TRBJ2-7	13	once	NA	TGTGCCACCAGCAGAGATTTCCGAGGCGAGCAGTACTTC	CATSRDFRGEQYF
TRBV5-1	TRBJ2-2	16	NA	TRBD1	TGCGCCAGCAGCGTCGGACAGGGGGCTAAGACCGGGGAGCTGTTTTTT	CASSVGQGAKTGELFF